This T cell receptor beta chain is from a study of long-term antiretroviral therapy in people with HIV. About the research overall: The earliest specimens came about a decade ahead of the 2015 immediate-ART recommendation.

At survey level, the immunoSEQ assay was run in its v3.0 version. Repertoires were generated with immunoSEQ multiplex PCR, while TCRdb's copy carries only in-frame clones and drops some. The sample shows about 30,000 clones, 90% of them seen only once. Germline V CDR1 and CDR2: SQVTM, ANQGSEA. The length of the CDR3 is 14 residues. Losses at the gene ends were 7 bases for V and 0 bases for J; bases not matched to a gene: 8. V gene TRBV29-1 combines with J gene TRBJ2-5; 7 bases are a match to TRBD2. The clonotype comes from a man aged 50 to 59 with HIV. The material was unsorted PBMCs, obtained 3.2 years before starting antiretroviral therapy. CDR3 sequence: CSGTGGRDQETQYF. CDR3 DNA: TGCAGCGGGACCGGGGGGAGGGACCAAGAGACCCAGTACTTC.